The 31 T cell receptor beta chains in this list originate from one sample, sequenced in a study of T cells in Graves' hyperthyroidism and ophthalmopathy. Researchers took RNA transcripts and amplified the TCR beta CDR3 regions from them. The TCR CDR3 first-round RT-PCR relied on the HTBI primer set. TCRdb re-called the multiplex PCR reads through MiXCR, storing one row per CDR3 protein. The data show 500,000 to 800,000 distinct CDR3 sequences, 45% seen once. Sequencing was carried out using peripheral blood or thyroid tissue (not recorded which). Receptor source: an adult man with Graves' disease, either hyperthyroidism or ophthalmopathy (not recorded which).

The V call is TRBV7-8, the J call TRBJ2-7; 7 bases are a match to TRBD2. The CDR3 has 12 residues. Per germline, CDR1 SGHVS and CDR2 FQNEAQ. Trimming removed 1 base from V and 7 bases from J; junction bases left unmatched: 1. DNA for the CDR3: TGTGCCAGCAGCTTAGGGGAGGGAGAGCAGTACTTC. It translates to CASSLGEGEQYF.

This clonotype was counted many times. This rearrangement joins TRBV10-2 to TRBJ2-7; 7 nucleotides agree with TRBD1. CDR1 is WSHSY, CDR2 SAAADI, per germline. Trimming cost V 4 bases and J 4 bases; bases outside gene matches: 7. The CDR3 contains 14 residues. The chain's CDR3 is CASSVGTAYYEQYF. The CDR3 coding sequence is TGCGCCAGCAGTGTCGGGACAGCTTATTACGAGCAGTACTTC.

This clonotype appeared a few times. The chain couples TRBV20-1 to TRBJ1-5, with 7 bases aligning to TRBD1. CDR1 is DFQATT, CDR2 SNEGSKA, per germline (reference sequence). This CDR3 is 17 amino acids long. Trimming at V came to 3 bases and at J to 3 bases, leaving 14 bases not matched to a gene. The CDR3 bases are TGCAGTGCTAGCGGGACAGTTTTAGGATCCATCAATCAGCCCCAGCATTTT. This translates into CSASGTVLGSINQPQHF.

This clonotype was recorded a few times. The V call is TRBV2, the J call TRBJ1-5; 7 bases are shared with TRBD1. The trim removed 6 bases at V and 2 bases at J, leaving 10 bases unmatched. This CDR3 has 16 amino acids. CDR1 is SNHLY, CDR2 FYNNEI, per germline. In DNA, the CDR3 is TGTGCCAGCAGCCAATCCTTCGACAGGGGCAATCAGCCCCAGCATTTT. This sequence encodes CASSQSFDRGNQPQHF. Using reference TRBV2 and TRBJ1-5 for the parts outside the CDR3, the full variable domain is EPEVTQTPSHQVTQMGQEVILRCVPISNHLYFYWYRQILGQKVEFLVSFYNNEISEKSEIFDDQFSVERPDGSNFTLKIRSTKLEDSAMYFCASSQSFDRGNQPQHFGDGTRLSIL.

In this sample, this clonotype turned up many times. This chain connects TRBV9 to TRBJ2-5; D is ambiguous. The CDR3 spans 14 residues. The V end lost 2 bases, the J end lost 5 bases, and 13 bases lay between the germline ends. Germline V gene sequence: CDR1 SGDLS, CDR2 YYNGEE. CDR3 amino acids: CASSVYGLEETQYF. The CDR3 DNA sequence: TGTGCCAGCAGCGTCTATGGGTTGGAGGAGACCCAGTACTTC.

The chain employs TRBV6-1 and TRBJ1-2; D is possibly TRBD1 (5 bases). Trimming pared 5 bases from V and 4 bases from J, leaving 14 bases between. Germline loops: CDR1 MNHNS, CDR2 SASEGT. This CDR3 spans 14 amino acids. The CDR3 nucleotides are TGTGCCAGCAGTCCTTCGACAGAAGTCTATGGCTACACCTTC. Its protein is CASSPSTEVYGYTF.

The gene calls are TRBV20-1 and TRBJ2-7, with D perhaps matching TRBD2 (5 bases). The length of the CDR3 is 12 residues. Trimming removed 6 bases at V and 1 base at J, with 10 bases between. Germline V gives CDR1 DFQATT, CDR2 SNEGSKA (reference sequence). In DNA, the CDR3 is TGCAGTGCAAACCGGGGTTCCTACGAGCAGTACTTC. It translates to CSANRGSYEQYF.

This chain connects TRBV20-1 to TRBJ1-1; TRBD1 might be the D (5 bases). V was shortened by 0 bases and J by 4 bases, with 12 bases between the two germline ends. Germline-derived CDR1 and CDR2 are DFQATT and SNEGSKA (reference sequence). The CDR3 has 14 residues. DNA for the CDR3: TGCAGTGCTAGAGATGCCGGGGCGCCCACTGAAGCTTTCTTT. Its translation: CSARDAGAPTEAFF.

Concerning this clonotype itself: This clone may be a read error of a much larger clone one base away. CDR3 region: CASSGLWGAGGYTF. CDR3 nucleotide sequence: TGTGCCAGCAGTGGGCTTTGGGGGGCAGGAGGCTACACCTTC. V usage is TRBV25-1 and J usage is TRBJ1-2; D may be TRBD1 (6 bases). Trimming shortened V by 4 bases and J by 8 bases, and 17 bases separated the two germline ends. The CDR3 sequence is 14 residues long. The germline V gene encodes CDR1 MGHDK and CDR2 SYGVNS.

The chain couples TRBV2 to TRBJ1-1; D is possibly TRBD1 (5 bases). V was clipped by 8 bases and J by 4 bases, with 11 bases between them. Germline V gene lookup returns CDR1 SNHLY and CDR2 FYNNEI. CDR3 length: 12 amino acids. The DNA of the CDR3 is TGTGCCAGCGCGGAGGGGCGCACTGAAGCTTTCTTT. Translation: CASAEGRTEAFF.

J is TRBJ1-2 and V is TRBV9; D not resolved. Germline V gene sequence: CDR1 SGDLS, CDR2 YYNGEE. The CDR3 runs to 14 residues. The ends were cut back, 0 bases at V and 8 bases at J, with 14 bases in the middle. The CDR3 is CASSVEIGPDGYTF. The CDR3 coding sequence is TGTGCCAGCAGCGTAGAAATAGGGCCGGACGGCTACACCTTC.

This clonotype was observed many times. The rearrangement joins TRBV14 to TRBJ1-2, with 8 bases aligning to TRBD1. J was trimmed by 4 bases and V by 4 bases; bases with no gene match: 8. Germline V lookup: CDR1 SGHDN, CDR2 FVKESK. The CDR3 covers 15 residues. In DNA form, the CDR3 reads TGTGCCAGCAGCCCCAGACAGGGGTTGGGCTATGGCTACACCTTC. It is translated as CASSPRQGLGYGYTF.

The chain employs TRBV6-1 and TRBJ1-6; 7 bases are a match to TRBD1. With 5 bases clipped from V and 10 bases from J, the junction kept 8 bases outside the gene matches. The CDR3 is 14 amino acids. Germline V lookup: CDR1 MNHNS, CDR2 SASEGT. The CDR3 DNA reads as TGTGCCAGCAGTCTGGGGACAGCGGACTCACCCCTCCACTTT. This codes for CASSLGTADSPLHF.

V usage is TRBV19 and J usage is TRBJ1-3; no reliable D call. The V gene lost 6 bases and the J gene lost 0 bases, with 12 bases spanning the gap. Per germline, CDR1 LNHDA and CDR2 SQIVND (reference sequence). The CDR3 contains 15 residues. The CDR3 region has the DNA TGTGCCAGTAGGTTAACCAGGAACTCTGGAAACACCATATATTTT. It codes for CASRLTRNSGNTIYF.

The rearrangement uses TRBV6-5 and TRBJ1-3; the match to TRBD1 covers 7 bases. The germline V gene encodes CDR1 MNHEY and CDR2 SVGAGI. Losses at the gene ends were 4 bases for V and 2 bases for J; bases not matched to a gene: 8. The CDR3 has 16 amino acids. The CDR3, as DNA: TGTGCCAGCAGTTTGACAGGGAGTCAAGCTGGAAACACCATATATTTT. Translated: CASSLTGSQAGNTIYF.

This clonotype was seen ten or more times. This CDR3 reads CASSNRGRDEKLFF. CDR3 coding DNA: TGTGCCAGCAGCAACAGGGGTCGTGATGAAAAACTGTTTTTT. The chain combines TRBV2 with TRBJ1-4, with TRBD1 matching 7 bases. The CDR3 runs 14 residues. The J segment lost 6 bases and the V segment lost 6 bases, leaving 7 bases of the junction unmatched. The germline V gene has CDR1 SNHLY and CDR2 FYNNEI. Together with reference TRBV2 and TRBJ1-4, the CDR3 gives the full variable domain: EPEVTQTPSHQVTQMGQEVILRCVPISNHLYFYWYRQILGQKVEFLVSFYNNEISEKSEIFDDQFSVERPDGSNFTLKIRSTKLEDSAMYFCASSNRGRDEKLFFGSGTQLSVL.

This chain joins TRBV12-3 or TRBV12-4 and TRBJ1-4; 8 nucleotides line up with TRBD1. V was clipped by 6 bases and J by 8 bases; unmatched bases: 8. The CDR3 loop spans 14 amino acids. The CDR3: CASRISGGAEKLFF. In nucleotides, the CDR3 is TGTGCCAGCAGAATATCAGGGGGCGCCGAAAAACTGTTTTTT.

The rearrangement links TRBV7-2 to TRBJ1-2; no clear D gene. The V gene lost 5 bases and the J gene lost 0 bases, with 7 bases spanning the gap. The CDR3 sequence is 13 residues long. The germline CDR1 and CDR2 sequences are SGHTA and FQGNSA. Here the CDR3 reads CASSAESNYGYTF. The CDR3 DNA sequence: TGTGCCAGCAGCGCAGAGTCTAACTATGGCTACACCTTC.

This clonotype was seen only a few times. The rearrangement links TRBV2 to TRBJ2-7; no clear D gene. Germline CDR1 reads SNHLY; CDR2 reads FYNNEI. Trimming took 4 bases from V and 2 from J, leaving 9 bases between them. The CDR3 has 13 residues. CDR3 loop: CASSAKGTYEQYF. The DNA for the CDR3 is TGTGCCAGCAGTGCAAAGGGTACCTACGAGCAGTACTTC.

The rearrangement uses TRBV10-3 and TRBJ1-5; 8 bases fit TRBD1. The germline CDR1 and CDR2 sequences are ENHRY and SYGVKD. The CDR3 covers 14 residues. V dropped 6 bases and J dropped 2; count of bases not matched to a gene: 3. CDR3 residues: CAIRMTGGNQPQHF. CDR3 nucleotides: TGTGCCATCAGGATGACAGGGGGCAATCAGCCCCAGCATTTT.

The chain uses TRBV12-3 or TRBV12-4 and TRBJ1-5, with TRBD1 matching 9 bases. Losses at the gene ends were 2 bases for V and 5 bases for J; bases not matched to a gene: 4. The CDR3 extends over 15 amino acids. CDR3 coding DNA: TGTGCCAGCAGTTTACGGGACAGGGCTTATCAGCCCCAGCATTTT. Protein: CASSLRDRAYQPQHF.

This clonotype was observed a few times. J is TRBJ1-5 and V is TRBV6-1, with TRBD1 identical over 9 bases. The germline gives CDR1 MNHNS, CDR2 SASEGT. V was clipped by 6 bases and J by 4 bases; unmatched bases: 7. The CDR3 consists of 15 residues. CDR3 nucleotides: TGTGCCAGCAGGGCGCGACAGGGGGGGAATCAGCCCCAGCATTTT. This sequence encodes CASRARQGGNQPQHF.

This clonotype was seen a few times. The chain is built from TRBV20-1 and TRBJ2-2; 10 nucleotides line up with TRBD2. V was clipped by 5 bases and J by 5 bases; unmatched bases: 5. The CDR3 spans 14 residues. Germline assignment: CDR1 DFQATT and CDR2 SNEGSKA (reference sequence). CDR3 sequence reads: CSAPTSGSTGELFF. Written as DNA, the CDR3 is TGCAGTGCTCCGACTAGCGGGTCAACCGGGGAGCTGTTTTTT.

Note on this clonotype: A much larger clone sits a single nucleotide away, making a read error possible. The chain combines TRBV10-3 with TRBJ2-5; D is uncertain. With 2 bases removed from V and 7 bases from J, the gap between germline ends came to 2 bases. This CDR3 region has 10 residues. The germline V gene has CDR1 ENHRY and CDR2 SYGVKD. The CDR3 spells CAISEGTQYF. In DNA form, the CDR3 reads TGTGCCATCAGTGAGGGGACCCAGTACTTC.

In this sample, this clonotype turned up a few times. The chain employs TRBV5-6 and TRBJ1-2; D is uncertain. The V gene lost 3 bases and the J gene lost 4 bases, with 10 bases spanning the gap. The CDR3 length is 13 residues. Germline CDR1 SGHDT, CDR2 YYEEEE. The CDR3 nucleotides read TGTGCCAGCAGCTGGAATGACGGCTATGGCTACACCTTC. Translated: CASSWNDGYGYTF.

This clonotype was counted a few times. The chain joins TRBV19 to TRBJ1-2; a weak D match, TRBD1 (5 bases). V lost 5 bases to trimming and J lost 4 bases, with 17 bases between them. The CDR3 length is 15 residues. Per germline, CDR1 LNHDA and CDR2 SQIVND (reference sequence). The DNA of the CDR3 is TGTGCCAGTAGTCCCGGGACTTCTCTCCCCTATGGCTACACCTTC. This gives the protein CASSPGTSLPYGYTF.

The V call is TRBV6-5, the J call TRBJ1-1; tentatively, D is TRBD1 (5 bases). Germline-derived CDR1 and CDR2 are MNHEY and SVGAGI. This CDR3 contains 14 residues. V lost 6 bases, J lost 5 bases, and 16 bases lay in between. The CDR3, as DNA: TGTGCCAGCAGATCAGACAGTCGATGGACTGAAGCTTTCTTT. Translated: CASRSDSRWTEAFF.

The V call is TRBV24-1, the J call TRBJ1-3; D call uncertain. Germline CDR1 is KGHDR and CDR2 is SFDVKD. The CDR3 consists of 13 residues. This CDR3 reads CARDPRGGNTIYF. The CDR3 DNA sequence: TGTGCTAGAGATCCACGGGGAGGAAACACCATATATTTT.

The table lists this clonotype with many counts. The chain recombines TRBV7-9 with TRBJ1-1; no definite D call. V shed 3 bases and J shed 4 bases, with 9 bases lying between them. Germline V lookup: CDR1 SEHNR, CDR2 FQNEAQ (reference sequence). This CDR3 contains 13 residues. Written as DNA, the CDR3 is TGTGCCAGCAGCTTGGGCCAGCTCACTGAAGCTTTCTTT. This encodes CASSLGQLTEAFF.

In its sample, this clonotype was seen many times. The chain recombines TRBV2 with TRBJ1-2; D gene uncertain. This CDR3 is 14 amino acids long. Trimming took 4 bases from V and 8 from J, leaving 17 bases between them. Germline CDR1 and CDR2: SNHLY and FYNNEI. The CDR3 region is CASSGEVTVRGYTF. The CDR3 bases are TGTGCCAGCAGTGGCGAAGTCACAGTTAGAGGCTACACCTTC.

Only a few counts were recorded for this clonotype. The chain joins TRBV5-1 to TRBJ2-2; weak D call: TRBD1 (5 bases). CDR1 is SGHRS and CDR2 is YFSETQ in the germline V gene. Trimming left V 4 bases short and J 1 base short, with 11 bases between. The CDR3 loop spans 15 amino acids. CDR3 sequence: CASSPGQMNTGELFF. The CDR3 region has the DNA TGCGCCAGCAGCCCCGGACAAATGAACACCGGGGAGCTGTTTTTT.